Sequencing of this T cell receptor beta chain was carried out in a study of T-cell reconstitution after alpha-beta-depleted transplantation in children. Points from the study as a whole: There were reportedly several hundred expanded graft clones from which alpha-beta T cells came about two months after transplant. Surviving thymic progenitors and recipient T cells were the source of high TCRbeta diversity at day 60 in some patients. By one year post-transplant, T-cell counts and diversity largely arose from T cells that were newly produced.

This clonotype has more than one count but fewer than ten. What it binds is unknown. The V and J ends lost 2 bases and 6 bases respectively, with 9 bases between them. The V gene's germline CDR1 is SGHRS and CDR2 YFSETQ. The CDR3 sequence is 12 residues long. The TCRbeta library was prepared with unique molecular identifiers. Via MiXCR, TCRdb re-called the PCR reads, giving one row per CDR3 protein. Among fewer than 750,000 distinct CDR3 sequences listed, approximately 30% were seen once. The sample consisted of PBMCs, taken before TCRalphabeta/CD19-depleted stem cell transplant. The receptor was derived from a boy under two years old with Wiskott-Aldrich syndrome, due to receive a stem cell transplant. This chain joins TRBV5-1 and TRBJ2-7; D remains ambiguous. The CDR3 spells CASSFPQGEQYF. The CDR3, as DNA: TGCGCCAGCAGCTTCCCTCAAGGCGAGCAGTACTTC.